The sequence of this T cell receptor beta chain was determined in a study of early T cells in non-severe SARS-CoV-2 infection. Across the whole study: Chains stayed unpaired after sequencing of bulk RNA from unsorted whole blood.

Study conclusions and caveats: Matching against VDJdb likely underestimated virus-specific expansions, favoring anti-spike CD8.

The library protocol tagged individual cDNA molecules with unique molecular identifiers. Each CDR3 protein gets one entry after TCRdb re-called the 5' RACE reads with MiXCR. The sample holds about 89,000 distinct CDR3 sequences; roughly 14% are singletons and the top ten take 0.5% to 0.75%. Per germline, CDR1 SGDLS and CDR2 YYNGEE. The CDR3 consists of 14 residues. Trimming removed 0 bases at V and 7 bases at J, with 10 bases between. Remarks on this clonotype: Its antigen is not known.

The J gene is TRBJ2-2, the V gene TRBV9; D is ambiguous. The receptor's source is an adult who was a healthcare worker with PCR-confirmed SARS-CoV-2 infection or an uninfected control (not recorded which). The source material was whole blood. CDR3 in amino acids: CASSVVWNGGELFF. DNA of the CDR3: TGTGCCAGCAGCGTAGTTTGGAATGGCGGGGAGCTGTTTTTT.